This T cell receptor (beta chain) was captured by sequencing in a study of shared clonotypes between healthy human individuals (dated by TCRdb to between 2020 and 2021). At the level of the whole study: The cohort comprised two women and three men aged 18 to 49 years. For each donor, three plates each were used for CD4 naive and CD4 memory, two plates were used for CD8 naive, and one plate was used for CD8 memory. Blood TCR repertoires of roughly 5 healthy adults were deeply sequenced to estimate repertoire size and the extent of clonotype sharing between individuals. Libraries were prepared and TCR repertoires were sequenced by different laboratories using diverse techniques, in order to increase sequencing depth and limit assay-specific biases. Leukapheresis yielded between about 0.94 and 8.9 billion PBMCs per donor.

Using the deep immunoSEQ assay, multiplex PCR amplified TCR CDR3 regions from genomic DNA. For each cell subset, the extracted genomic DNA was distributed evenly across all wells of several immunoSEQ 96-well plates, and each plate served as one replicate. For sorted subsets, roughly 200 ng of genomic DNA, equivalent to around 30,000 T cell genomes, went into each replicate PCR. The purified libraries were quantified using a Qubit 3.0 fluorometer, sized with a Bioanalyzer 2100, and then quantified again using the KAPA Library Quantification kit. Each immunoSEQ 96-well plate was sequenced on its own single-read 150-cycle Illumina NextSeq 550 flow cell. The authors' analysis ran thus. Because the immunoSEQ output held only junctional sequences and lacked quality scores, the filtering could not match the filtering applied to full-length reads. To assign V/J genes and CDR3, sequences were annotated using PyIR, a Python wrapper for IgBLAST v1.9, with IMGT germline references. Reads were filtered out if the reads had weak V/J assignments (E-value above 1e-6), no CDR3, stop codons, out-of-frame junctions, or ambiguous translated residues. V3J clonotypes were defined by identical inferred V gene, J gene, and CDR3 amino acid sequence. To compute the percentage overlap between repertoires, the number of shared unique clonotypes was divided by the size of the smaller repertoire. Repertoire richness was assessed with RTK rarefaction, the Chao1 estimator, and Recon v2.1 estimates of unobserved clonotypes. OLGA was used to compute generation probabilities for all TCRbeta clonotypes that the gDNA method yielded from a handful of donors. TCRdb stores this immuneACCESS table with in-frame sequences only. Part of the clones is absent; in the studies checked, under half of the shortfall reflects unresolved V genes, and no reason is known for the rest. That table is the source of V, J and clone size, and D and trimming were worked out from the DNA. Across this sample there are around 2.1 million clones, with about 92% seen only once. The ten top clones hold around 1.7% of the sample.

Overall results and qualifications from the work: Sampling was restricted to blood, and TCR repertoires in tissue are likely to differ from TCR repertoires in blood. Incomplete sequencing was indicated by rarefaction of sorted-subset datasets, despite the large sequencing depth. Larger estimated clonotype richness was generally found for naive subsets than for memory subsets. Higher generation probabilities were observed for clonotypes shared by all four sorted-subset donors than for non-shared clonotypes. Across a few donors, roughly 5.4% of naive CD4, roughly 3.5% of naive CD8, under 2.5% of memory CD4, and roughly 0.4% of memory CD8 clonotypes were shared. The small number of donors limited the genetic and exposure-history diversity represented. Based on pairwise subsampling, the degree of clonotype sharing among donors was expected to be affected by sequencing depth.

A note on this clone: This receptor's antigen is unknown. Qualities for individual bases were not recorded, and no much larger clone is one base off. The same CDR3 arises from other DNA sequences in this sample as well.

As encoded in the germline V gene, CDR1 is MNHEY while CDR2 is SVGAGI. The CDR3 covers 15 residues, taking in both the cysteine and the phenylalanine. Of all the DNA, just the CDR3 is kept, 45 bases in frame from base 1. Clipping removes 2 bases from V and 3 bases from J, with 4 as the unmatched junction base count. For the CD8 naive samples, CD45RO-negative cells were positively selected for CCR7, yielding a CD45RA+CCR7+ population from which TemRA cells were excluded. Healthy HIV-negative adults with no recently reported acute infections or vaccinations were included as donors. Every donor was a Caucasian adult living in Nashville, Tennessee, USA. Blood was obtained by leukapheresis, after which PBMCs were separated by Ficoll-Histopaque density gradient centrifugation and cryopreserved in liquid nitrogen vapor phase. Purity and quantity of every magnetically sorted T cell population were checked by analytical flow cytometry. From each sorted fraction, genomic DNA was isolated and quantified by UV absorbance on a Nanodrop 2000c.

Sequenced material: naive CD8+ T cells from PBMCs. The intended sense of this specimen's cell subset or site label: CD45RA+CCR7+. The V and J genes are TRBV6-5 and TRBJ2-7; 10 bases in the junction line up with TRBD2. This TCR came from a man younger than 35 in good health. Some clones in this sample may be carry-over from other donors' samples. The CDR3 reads CASSYRASGSYEQYF. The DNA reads TGTGCCAGCAGTTACCGGGCTAGCGGGAGCTACGAGCAGTACTTC.